A selection of T cell receptor beta chains follows, all from one sample in a study of cytomegalovirus exposure and HLA in healthy donors. Data came from immunoSEQ multiplex PCR; TCRdb stores just in-frame clones and leaves some out. The sample yields about 100,000 clones, around four fifths seen once. The sample was PBMCs. These receptors were obtained from a man aged 35-49 years in good health and CMV-seropositive. CDR3s include the opening cysteine and the closing phenylalanine or tryptophan. The D gene is left open where the match is weak. Size values are once, few and many counts, or a class for expanded clones, and some rows have none.

j_gene	v_gene	len	d_gene	abundance	CDR3aa	CDR3nt
TRBJ1-3	TRBV29-1	15	.	.	CSVEPTGGTGNTIYF	TGCAGCGTTGAACCGACGGGGGGGACTGGAAACACCATATATTTT
TRBJ2-5	TRBV5-4	15	TRBD2	.	CASSLGGRGEETQYF	TGTGCCAGCAGCTTGGGGGGCCGGGGGGAGGAGACCCAGTACTTC
TRBJ1-4	TRBV5-1	15	.	.	CASSLGGATNEKLFF	TGCGCCAGCAGCTTGGGGGGCGCAACTAATGAAAAACTGTTTTTT
TRBJ1-5	TRBV2	14	.	few	CASSEYALIQPQHF	TGTGCCAGCAGTGAATACGCGCTAATCCAGCCCCAGCATTTT
TRBJ2-4	TRBV27	14	.	.	CASSPGRGNGIQYF	TGTGCCAGCAGTCCCGGCAGAGGAAACGGCATTCAGTACTTC
TRBJ1-4	TRBV19	14	TRBD1	.	CASRLQGFREKLFF	TGTGCCAGTAGACTACAGGGGTTTCGTGAAAAACTGTTTTTT
TRBJ1-3	TRBV5-1	13	.	.	CASREPSGNTIYF	TGCGCCAGCAGGGAGCCCTCTGGAAACACCATATATTTT
TRBJ1-5	TRBV7-2	15	.	.	CASSALGGGNQPQHF	TGTGCCAGCAGCGCGCTGGGGGGGGGCAATCAGCCCCAGCATTTT
TRBJ2-7	TRBV9	14	TRBD2	.	CASSAGTRSNEQYF	TGTGCCAGCAGCGCCGGGACTAGGAGTAACGAGCAGTACTTC
TRBJ1-5	TRBV2	14	TRBD1	.	CASSLGGQNQPQHF	TGTGCCAGCAGCCTAGGGGGCCAGAATCAGCCCCAGCATTTT
TRBJ2-3	TRBV11-2	15	TRBD2	few	CASSLAAGETDTQYF	TGTGCCAGCAGCTTAGCAGCGGGAGAAACAGATACGCAGTATTTT
TRBJ2-1	TRBV18	16	.	.	CASSPLAPSSYNEQFF	TGTGCCAGCTCACCCCTAGCGCCTAGCTCCTACAATGAGCAGTTCTTC
TRBJ1-4	TRBV25-1	15	.	.	CASSDSRGSSEKLFF	TGTGCCAGCAGTGATTCCCGGGGGAGTAGTGAAAAACTGTTTTTT
TRBJ1-1	TRBV5-6	15	.	.	CASSPIVRLNTEAFF	TGTGCCAGCAGCCCCATCGTGAGGCTCAACACTGAAGCTTTCTTT
TRBJ1-4	TRBV27	19	.	.	CASSLIAGPLSLTNEKLFF	TGTGCCAGCAGTTTAATAGCAGGGCCTCTATCGCTGACTAATGAAAAACTGTTTTTT
TRBJ2-2	TRBV6-4	14	.	.	CASSAGVKTGELFF	TGTGCCAGCAGCGCCGGGGTGAAAACCGGGGAGCTGTTTTTT